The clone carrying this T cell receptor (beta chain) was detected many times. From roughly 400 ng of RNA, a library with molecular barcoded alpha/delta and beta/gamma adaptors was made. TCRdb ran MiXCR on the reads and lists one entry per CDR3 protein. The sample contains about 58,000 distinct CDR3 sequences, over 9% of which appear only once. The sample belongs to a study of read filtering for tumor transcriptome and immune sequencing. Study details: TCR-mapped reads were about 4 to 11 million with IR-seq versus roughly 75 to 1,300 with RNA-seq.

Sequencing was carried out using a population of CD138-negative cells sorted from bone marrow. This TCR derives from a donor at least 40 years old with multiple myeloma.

For the CDR3, the DNA is TGTGCCAGCAGTTGGGACAGGAACACAGATACGCAGTATTTT. It yields the protein CASSWDRNTDTQYF. The gene calls are TRBV7-2 and TRBJ2-3; 8 bases match TRBD1. Germline CDR1 and CDR2: SGHTA and FQGNSA. The CDR3 extends over 14 amino acids. V shed 6 bases, J shed 2 bases, and the junction held 4 bases outside the gene matches.